Shown below are 19 T cell receptor beta chains from a single sample sequenced in a study of T cell repertoires in cytomegalovirus infection. In TCRdb, the reads were re-called with MiXCR into one record per CDR3 protein. In the table there are some 220,000 distinct CDR3 sequences, 6.5% of which are singletons. Sequenced: PBMCs. The source is a human donor in good health (CMV status not recorded). Some clones in this sample may be carry-over from other donors' samples.

This clonotype came up many times. The V gene is TRBV20-1, the J gene TRBJ2-7, with D perhaps matching TRBD2 (5 bases). V gave up 2 bases and J gave up 2 bases, with 13 bases separating them. The CDR3 has 14 residues. Germline V CDR1 and CDR2: DFQATT, SNEGSKA (reference sequence). Here the CDR3 DNA reads TGCAGTGCTAGACTCAGGACGGGGACCTACGAGCAGTACTTC. The encoded protein is CSARLRTGTYEQYF.

The chain combines TRBV11-2 with TRBJ1-1; no firm D call. V lost 5 bases and J lost 0, with 16 bases in between. The CDR3 is 16 amino acids. Germline V gives CDR1 SGHAT, CDR2 FQNNGV. CDR3 in amino acids: CASSPGSSRMNTEAFF. CDR3 DNA sequence: TGTGCCAGCAGCCCAGGATCCTCTCGAATGAACACTGAAGCTTTCTTT.

This clonotype has a count of ten or more. The chain uses TRBV7-9 and TRBJ2-5; perhaps TRBD2 as D (6 bases). The V end lost 2 bases, the J end lost 1 base, and 8 bases lay between the germline ends. The germline V gene encodes CDR1 SEHNR and CDR2 FQNEAQ (reference sequence). The CDR3 covers 14 residues. The CDR3 DNA reads as TGTGCCAGCAGCTTAAGGGACTCCCAAGAGACCCAGTACTTC. Encoded protein: CASSLRDSQETQYF.

This clonotype was counted ten times or more. The V and J genes are TRBV29-1 and TRBJ1-1; D not certain. Deletions cut 7 bases from V and 1 base from J, with 4 bases between. This CDR3 comprises 10 residues. Per germline, CDR1 SQVTM and CDR2 ANQGSEA. CDR3 protein: CSAGNTEAFF. The CDR3 DNA reads as TGCAGCGCAGGGAACACTGAAGCTTTCTTT.

This clonotype has at least ten counts. The chain links TRBV19 to TRBJ1-2, with D possibly TRBD1 on 5 matching bases. Germline V gene sequence: CDR1 LNHDA, CDR2 SQIVND (reference sequence). V gave up 6 bases and J gave up 4 bases, with 18 bases separating them. There are 15 residues in the CDR3. The CDR3 DNA reads TGTGCCAGTAGCCCCCGCTCCGGGACGCTCTATGGCTACACCTTC. Residues: CASSPRSGTLYGYTF. The full variable domain, rest sourced from reference TRBV19 and TRBJ1-2, is DGGITQSPKYLFRKEGQNVTLSCEQNLNHDAMYWYRQDPGQGLRLIYYSQIVNDFQKGDIAEGYSVSREKKESFPLTVTSAQKNPTAFYLCASSPRSGTLYGYTFGSGTRLTVV.

This clonotype was counted ten times or more. This chain uses TRBV29-1 with TRBJ2-1; possibly TRBD1 for D (5 bases). Germline lookup yields CDR1 SQVTM and CDR2 ANQGSEA. This CDR3 region has 14 residues. V was pared by 6 bases and J by 3 bases, with 15 bases between. The CDR3 loop is CSVGRDRDYNEQFF. DNA for the CDR3: TGCAGCGTGGGCCGAGACAGAGACTACAATGAGCAGTTCTTC.

This clonotype came up many times. This chain connects TRBV6-2 or TRBV6-3 to TRBJ2-7, with 10 nucleotides matching TRBD1. Unmatched junction bases numbered 10, after V lost 6 bases and J lost 8 bases. Per the germline V gene, CDR1 is MNHEY and CDR2 is SVGEGT. This CDR3 contains 14 residues. CDR3 nucleotides: TGTGCCAGCAGAGCGACAGGGGGCGCGGTTAAGCAGTACTTC. Translation: CASRATGGAVKQYF.

This clonotype was picked up many times. DNA of the CDR3: TGCAGCGTAGGGACAGGGGGTGGAGGGGACATTCAGTACTTC. It specifies CSVGTGGGGDIQYF. The chain joins TRBV29-1 to TRBJ2-4, with 11 bases fitting TRBD1. CDR3 length equals 14 residues. Germline CDR1 SQVTM, CDR2 ANQGSEA. J lost 8 bases, V lost 6 bases, and 9 bases had no gene match.

The gene calls are TRBV9 and TRBJ2-2, with 11 positions matching TRBD2. Germline assignment: CDR1 SGDLS and CDR2 YYNGEE. The CDR3 runs 17 residues. V gave up 1 base and J gave up 6 bases; unmatched junction bases: 8. CDR3 DNA sequence: TGTGCCAGCAGCGTACTAGCCCCGGGACTAGCGGCCGGGGAGCTGTTTTTT. As protein: CASSVLAPGLAAGELFF.

The sample holds many counts of this clonotype. The CDR3 coding sequence is TGCAGTGCTTTTCCCCCGGGACAGAGCTCCTACGAGCAGTACTTC. This translates into CSAFPPGQSSYEQYF. The chain is built from TRBV20-1 and TRBJ2-7; 7 positions agree with TRBD1. The CDR3 covers 15 residues. With 5 bases clipped from V and 0 bases from J, the junction kept 10 bases outside the gene matches. Looked up from germline, CDR1 is DFQATT and CDR2 is SNEGSKA (reference sequence).

This clonotype occurred many times. The chain carries TRBV6-2 or TRBV6-3 and TRBJ1-1, with D unresolved. The CDR3 has 14 residues. The V gene lost 6 bases and the J gene lost 1 base, with 12 bases spanning the gap. CDR1 MNHEY and CDR2 SVGEGT come from the germline V gene. CDR3 nucleotide sequence: TGTGCCAGCAGCTTCAGACTCCGGAACACTGAAGCTTTCTTT. This codes for CASSFRLRNTEAFF.

This clonotype has a count of ten or more. The V gene is TRBV7-2, the J gene TRBJ2-3; D possibly uses TRBD1 or TRBD2 (6 bases each). The CDR3 sequence is 14 residues long. Deletions cut 8 bases from V and 2 bases from J, with 14 bases between. The V gene's germline CDR1 is SGHTA and CDR2 FQGNSA. The CDR3 region has the DNA TGTGCCAGCCTCGAAGGGGGGACCACAGATACGCAGTATTTT. Protein product: CASLEGGTTDTQYF.

In this sample, this clonotype turned up many times. V is TRBV19 and J is TRBJ1-6; no clear D. The V and J ends lost 7 bases and 7 bases respectively, with 14 bases between them. CDR1 is LNHDA and CDR2 is SQIVND in the germline V gene (reference sequence). The CDR3 length is 14 residues. CDR3 loop: CASTARAQNSPLHF. The DNA of the CDR3 is TGTGCCAGTACCGCCCGGGCGCAAAATTCACCCCTCCACTTT.

This clonotype was found many times. V gene TRBV7-2 combines with J gene TRBJ2-1; D is uncertain. CDR1 is SGHTA and CDR2 is FQGNSA in the germline V gene. The CDR3 spans 15 residues. V lost 5 bases and J 2 bases, leaving 13 bases between the germline ends. The DNA for the CDR3 is TGTGCCAGCAGCATATACCCCGAGGCCTACAATGAGCAGTTCTTC. Its protein is CASSIYPEAYNEQFF.

In its sample, this clonotype was seen many times. V is TRBV7-9 and J is TRBJ2-7; TRBD1 might be the D (7 bases). Trimming stripped 5 bases from V and 6 bases from J, with 23 bases between. Germline CDR1 reads SEHNR; CDR2 reads FQNEAQ (reference sequence). The CDR3 sequence is 16 residues long. In nucleotides, the CDR3 is TGTGCCAGCAGCAGGACAGGCGGGACGAAGGGGCGCGAGCAGTACTTC. It specifies CASSRTGGTKGREQYF.

This clonotype was detected many times. The genes are TRBV5-1 and TRBJ2-7; D uncertain. V was trimmed by 2 bases and J by 3 bases, leaving 9 bases between them. The CDR3 sequence is 13 residues long. CDR1 and CDR2 from the germline V gene are SGHRS and YFSETQ. The CDR3 protein is CASSFEEFYEQYF. The CDR3 nucleotides read TGCGCCAGCAGCTTTGAGGAGTTCTACGAGCAGTACTTC.

Only a few counts were recorded for this clonotype. CDR3 nucleotide sequence: TGTGCCAGCAGCTGGGGGACAGGGGGAGGTCAGCCCCAGCATTTT. This codes for CASSWGTGGGQPQHF. The chain combines TRBV7-2 with TRBJ1-5, with 11 bases matching TRBD1. V dropped 4 bases and J dropped 6; count of bases not matched to a gene: 5. The V gene's germline CDR1 is SGHTA and CDR2 FQGNSA. There are 15 residues in the CDR3.

Ten or more counts support this clonotype. V usage is TRBV29-1 and J usage is TRBJ2-4; D not resolved. The germline V gene encodes CDR1 SQVTM and CDR2 ANQGSEA. V dropped 5 bases and J dropped 0 bases, with 8 bases sitting between them. This CDR3 spans 13 amino acids. The CDR3 nucleotides read TGCAGCGTTTCGAGTGTAGCCAAAAACATTCAGTACTTC. It encodes CSVSSVAKNIQYF.

There are many counts of this clonotype. The J gene is TRBJ1-2, the V gene TRBV7-6; a possible D gene is TRBD1 (5 bases). The CDR3 length is 14 residues. Germline V gives CDR1 SGHVS, CDR2 FNYEAQ. Trimming cost V 5 bases and J 5 bases, with 15 bases left between them. This CDR3 is CASSPGGLGYGYTF. CDR3 coding DNA: TGTGCCAGCAGCCCCGGGGGTCTCGGATATGGCTACACCTTC.